The 32 T cell receptor beta chains in this list originate from one sample, sequenced in a study of T cell repertoires in aging, cancer and after chemotherapy. Multiplex touch-down PCR with TRB-A/B primers amplified rearranged V-D-J TRB sequences. Each CDR3 protein gets one entry after TCRdb re-called the multiplex PCR reads with MiXCR. The sample records 5,300 or so distinct CDR3 sequences, around a quarter being singletons. The template was genomic DNA from peripheral blood, not RNA. Sequencing was done on a sample of blood. The receptors stem from a human donor with a solid tumor.

Of note for this clonotype: This clone may be a read error of a much larger clone one base away. The genes are TRBV15 and TRBJ2-1; no clear D. This CDR3 comprises 11 residues. V lost 4 bases and J lost 15, with 13 bases in between. CDR1 and CDR2 (germline): LNHNV, YYDKDF (reference sequence). In nucleotides, the CDR3 is TGTGCCACCAGCATAGATAGTTCCCCGTTCTTC. Its protein is CATSIDSSPFF.

V usage is TRBV12-3 or TRBV12-4 and J usage is TRBJ2-3; 15 bases are shared with TRBD2. The J call may be faulty, since TRBJ2-1 better matches the DNA end. The CDR3 has 15 residues. This chain's CDR3 is CASSGLAGGPSEQFF. The CDR3 nucleotides read TGTGCCAGCAGCGGACTAGCGGGAGGGCCGTCTGAGCAGTTCTTC.

By its share, this clonotype is medium-sized. This chain links TRBV6-5 with TRBJ1-5, with 7 bases that match TRBD1. This CDR3 is built from 13 residues. Trimming cost V 6 bases and J 4 bases; bases outside gene matches: 3. Germline lookup yields CDR1 MNHEY and CDR2 SVGAGI. The CDR3 DNA reads TGTGCCAGCAGCTCGACAGGGAATCAGCCCCAGCATTTT. As protein: CASSSTGNQPQHF.

A remark on this clonotype: Since a much larger clone is just one base distant, this may be a read error. This sequence joins TRBV6-5 and TRBJ2-7; no definite D call. The V gene lost 7 bases and the J gene lost 2 bases, with 15 bases spanning the gap. In germline, CDR1 is MNHEY, CDR2 SVGAGI. This CDR3 contains 14 residues. The CDR3 here is CASKFDQRTYEQYF. The CDR3 DNA sequence: TGTGCCAGCAAATTCGACCAAAGAACCTACGAGCAGTACTTC.

This clonotype qualifies as medium-sized. The chain is built from TRBV29-1 and TRBJ2-1; 10 bases align to TRBD2. CDR3 length: 16 amino acids. V gave up 5 bases and J gave up 4 bases; unmatched junction bases: 11. Germline CDR1 SQVTM, CDR2 ANQGSEA. CDR3 sequence (DNA): TGCAGCGTTTCTTCGCAGACTAGCGGGTTTTACAATGAGCAGTTCTTC. This gives the protein CSVSSQTSGFYNEQFF.

V and J are TRBV7-3 and TRBJ2-3; D uncertain. Germline V gene sequence: CDR1 SGHTA, CDR2 FQGTGA. The CDR3 covers 13 residues. V dropped 5 bases and J dropped 4 bases, with 10 bases sitting between them. The CDR3 reads CASSPIPADTQYF. The CDR3 region has the DNA TGTGCCAGCAGCCCAATCCCGGCAGATACGCAGTATTTT.

In this sample, this clonotype is medium-sized. The rearrangement links TRBV29-1 to TRBJ2-7, with a possible D match to TRBD1 (5 bases). The CDR3 totals 13 residues. V was clipped by 7 bases and J by 1 base, with 14 bases between them. CDR1 and CDR2 (germline): SQVTM, ANQGSEA. CDR3 sequence (DNA): TGCAGCGCCGGATGGCAGGGTTCCTACGAGCAGTACTTC. Translated: CSAGWQGSYEQYF.

This sequence joins TRBV7-9 and TRBJ2-1, with 8 bases that match TRBD1. The CDR3 consists of 17 residues. After removal of 4 bases from V and 0 bases from J, the junction contained 8 bases not matched to a gene. Germline V lookup: CDR1 SEHNR, CDR2 FQNEAQ (reference sequence). The CDR3 nucleotides are TGTGCCAGCAGCTCCTGGACAGGGAGAAGCTCCTACAATGAGCAGTTCTTC. Translation: CASSSWTGRSSYNEQFF.

A few counts support this clonotype. This chain connects TRBV4-3 to TRBJ2-7; D ambiguous. The germline V gene encodes CDR1 LGHNA and CDR2 YSLEER. This CDR3 has 16 amino acids. The V end lost 0 bases, the J end lost 0 bases, and 12 bases lay between the germline ends. The CDR3 sequence: CASSQEIGIHSYEQYF. The CDR3 region has the DNA TGCGCCAGCAGCCAAGAAATAGGGATACACTCCTACGAGCAGTACTTC.

This clonotype is labeled as medium-sized. The gene calls are TRBV29-1 and TRBJ1-4; a weak D match, TRBD1 (5 bases). V was clipped by 1 base and J by 4 bases, with 10 bases between them. This CDR3 has 14 residues. Germline V gene sequence: CDR1 SQVTM, CDR2 ANQGSEA. Here the CDR3 reads CSVEGGRDNEKLFF. Written as DNA, the CDR3 is TGCAGCGTTGAAGGGGGGAGGGATAATGAAAAACTGTTTTTT.

This clonotype is deemed medium-sized. The gene calls are TRBV12-3 or TRBV12-4 and TRBJ2-1; maybe TRBD2 (5 bases). This CDR3 is built from 13 residues. Trimming removed 5 bases at V and 7 bases at J, with 12 bases between. The CDR3 sequence: CASSPGIWNEQFF. CDR3 sequence (DNA): TGTGCCAGCAGTCCCGGGATTTGGAATGAGCAGTTCTTC.

This chain links TRBV5-1 with TRBJ2-5; weak D call: TRBD2 (5 bases). V lost 4 bases to trimming and J lost 5 bases, with 15 bases between them. Germline V gives CDR1 SGHRS, CDR2 YFSETQ. This CDR3 contains 14 residues. CDR3 DNA sequence: TGCGCCAGCAGCCCCACGGGGTTAAGGGAGACCCAGTACTTC. Translation gives CASSPTGLRETQYF.

In this sample, this clonotype turned up once. This may be a read error: a much more frequent sequence differs by one nucleotide. The chain recombines TRBV18 with TRBJ1-4; no firm D call. V lost 4 bases, J lost 8 bases, and 11 bases lay in between. The V gene's germline CDR1 is KGHSH and CDR2 LQKENI. CDR3 length: 13 amino acids. This chain's CDR3 is CASSHGMEEKLFF. CDR3 sequence (DNA): TGTGCCAGCTCACATGGGATGGAAGAAAAACTGTTTTTT.

Sample share makes this clonotype medium-sized (0.01 to 0.1%). CDR3 in DNA: TGTGCCAGCAGTTTCGCCGGGAATCAGGACACGCTGCCCCAGCATTTT. Translated, it gives CASSFAGNQDTLPQHF. The chain uses TRBV27 and TRBJ1-5, with D perhaps TRBD1 (5 bases). The length of the CDR3 is 16 residues. The V gene's germline CDR1 is MNHEY and CDR2 SMNVEV (reference sequence). The V gene lost 3 bases and the J gene lost 9 bases, with 21 bases spanning the gap.

This clonotype showed up just once. CDR3 region: CASGRGAADTEAFF. The CDR3 DNA reads TGTGCCAGCGGACGGGGCGCCGCGGACACTGAAGCTTTCTTT. V usage is TRBV7-2 and J usage is TRBJ1-1, with a tentative D call TRBD1 (5 bases). V gave up 8 bases and J gave up 3 bases, with 16 bases separating them. CDR3 length equals 14 residues. Germline CDR1 reads SGHTA; CDR2 reads FQGNSA.

This clonotype is labeled as medium-sized (0.01 to 0.1%). The gene calls are TRBV6-2 or TRBV6-3 and TRBJ2-1; no firm D call. V lost 6 bases, J lost 3 bases, and 21 bases lay in between. CDR1 and CDR2 from the germline V gene are MNHEY and SVGEGT. The CDR3 loop spans 17 amino acids. The DNA of the CDR3 is TGTGCCAGCAGCCCCGGTTTATCGAGACCCCACTACAATGAGCAGTTCTTC. Protein sequence: CASSPGLSRPHYNEQFF.

This clonotype counts as medium-sized (0.01 to 0.1%). The rearrangement joins TRBV6-2 or TRBV6-3 to TRBJ2-1; 13 bases fit TRBD2. CDR1 MNHEY and CDR2 SVGEGT come from the germline V gene. The CDR3 has 22 residues. The junction had 18 bases not matched to a gene; V was cut back by 2 bases and J by 2 bases. The CDR3 region has the DNA TGTGCCAGCAGTTACCCTACCGACGCCGGACTAGCGGGAGAGGATCCCTACAATGAGCAGTTCTTC. Protein product: CASSYPTDAGLAGEDPYNEQFF.

By share, this clonotype ranks as medium-sized. The V gene is TRBV27, the J gene TRBJ1-1, with D uncertain. The CDR3 contains 13 residues. Trimming took 5 bases from V and 1 from J, leaving 8 bases between them. The germline V gene has CDR1 MNHEY and CDR2 SMNVEV (reference sequence). The CDR3 region is CASSVWENTEAFF. The DNA of the CDR3 is TGTGCCAGCAGTGTTTGGGAGAACACTGAAGCTTTCTTT.

By frequency in the sample, this clonotype is medium-sized. V is TRBV6-5 and J is TRBJ2-2; D call uncertain. Trimming pared 2 bases from V and 6 bases from J, leaving 4 bases between. CDR1 MNHEY and CDR2 SVGAGI come from the germline V gene. The length of the CDR3 is 12 residues. The CDR3 spells CASSYGAGELFF. DNA of the CDR3: TGTGCCAGCAGTTACGGAGCCGGGGAGCTGTTTTTT.

This clonotype was seen a handful of times. V gene TRBV12-3 or TRBV12-4 combines with J gene TRBJ2-7, with D unclear. The CDR3 is made up of 11 amino acids. V shed 4 bases and J shed 7 bases, with 8 bases lying between them. CDR3 DNA: TGTGCCAGCAGTTCTCGCACAGAGCAGTACTTC. As protein: CASSSRTEQYF.

This clonotype was counted between two and nine times. V gene TRBV7-2 combines with J gene TRBJ2-1; 7 nucleotides match TRBD1. The V gene end was trimmed by 5 bases and the J gene end by 8 bases; junction bases not matched to a gene: 12. Looked up from germline, CDR1 is SGHTA and CDR2 is FQGNSA. The CDR3 runs to 15 residues. This CDR3 is CASSPSGTARHEQFF. The DNA for the CDR3 is TGTGCCAGCAGCCCTTCCGGGACAGCTCGCCATGAGCAGTTCTTC.

This clonotype turned up a few times. This chain joins TRBV20-1 and TRBJ1-2; D uncertain. V was trimmed by 5 bases and J by 3 bases, leaving 7 bases between them. Germline assignment: CDR1 DFQATT and CDR2 SNEGSKA (reference sequence). The CDR3 consists of 11 residues. The CDR3 DNA reads TGCAGTGCTTCTTACTACTATGGCTACACCTTC. Its translation is CSASYYYGYTF.

This clonotype showed up just a few times. The chain joins TRBV6-5 to TRBJ1-1; perhaps TRBD1 as D (5 bases). The CDR3 is 16 residues long. Trimming cost V 1 base and J 0 bases, with 12 bases left between them. Germline lookup yields CDR1 MNHEY and CDR2 SVGAGI. The CDR3 DNA reads as TGTGCCAGCAGTTACTGGGGCCCCTCAATGAACACTGAAGCTTTCTTT. Translating gives CASSYWGPSMNTEAFF.

By proportion, this clonotype is medium-sized (0.01 to 0.1%). The rearrangement uses TRBV27 and TRBJ2-1; D perhaps matches TRBD2 (5 bases). V lost 3 bases to trimming and J lost 8 bases, with 14 bases between them. Germline values: CDR1 MNHEY, CDR2 SMNVEV (reference sequence). The CDR3 runs to 14 residues. In nucleotides, the CDR3 is TGTGCCAGCAGTTTTTCGCGGGTCGAGTATGAGCAGTTCTTC. Protein sequence: CASSFSRVEYEQFF.

The chain recombines TRBV7-2 with TRBJ1-2, with D possibly TRBD1 on 6 matching bases. V was trimmed by 1 base and J by 6 bases, leaving 21 bases between them. The CDR3 is made up of 17 amino acids. Per germline, CDR1 SGHTA and CDR2 FQGNSA. In nucleotides, the CDR3 is TGTGCCAGCAGCTTAGAGGTCGAAGCAGGGGTAAGGAATGGCTACACCTTC. Translating it yields CASSLEVEAGVRNGYTF.

V gene TRBV12-3 or TRBV12-4 combines with J gene TRBJ2-7; no clear D. This CDR3 region has 13 residues. Trimming pared 8 bases from V and 1 base from J, leaving 12 bases between. The DNA for the CDR3 is TGTGCCAGCGGTCTCTCGACTTCCTACGAGCAGTACTTC. Translation: CASGLSTSYEQYF.

This clonotype rates as medium-sized. This CDR3 reads CASSMGRGLAGSPYEQYF. The CDR3 coding sequence is TGTGCCAGTAGTATGGGGCGAGGGCTAGCGGGATCACCCTACGAGCAGTACTTC. The chain carries TRBV19 and TRBJ2-7, with TRBD2 identical over 9 bases. The CDR3 runs to 18 residues. V lost 3 bases and J lost 2; bases outside the gene matches: 14. Germline values: CDR1 LNHDA, CDR2 SQIVND (reference sequence).

Comments on this clonotype: A much larger clone lies a single base off, so this may be a read error. The V gene is TRBV19, the J gene TRBJ1-1, with unresolved D. The germline CDR1 and CDR2 sequences are LNHDA and SQIVND (reference sequence). The CDR3 contains 13 residues. Here the CDR3 DNA reads TGTGCCAGTAGTCTACAACCCAACACTGAATCTTTCTTT. It encodes CASSLQPNTESFF. Combining the CDR3 with reference TRBV19 and TRBJ1-1 gives the whole variable domain DGGITQSPKYLFRKEGQNVTLSCEQNLNHDAMYWYRQDPGQGLRLIYYSQIVNDFQKGDIAEGYSVSREKKESFPLTVTSAQKNPTAFYLCASSLQPNTESFFGQGTRLTVV.

By share of the sample, this clonotype is medium-sized. The chain recombines TRBV6-4 with TRBJ2-1, with D maybe TRBD2 (7 bases). With 2 bases removed from V and 8 bases from J, the gap between germline ends came to 16 bases. This CDR3 region has 15 residues. The germline V gene encodes CDR1 MRHNA and CDR2 SNTAGT. The CDR3 DNA is TGTGCCAGCAGTGACAGGGGGAGGGCCATGTATGAGCAGTTCTTC. This gives the protein CASSDRGRAMYEQFF.

The V call is TRBV6-6, the J call TRBJ2-5; 8 nucleotides agree with TRBD1. The last part of the DNA fits TRBJ2-7 better; the J call may be wrong. CDR3 length: 12 residues. The germline gives CDR1 MNHNY, CDR2 SVGAGI (reference sequence). This chain's CDR3 is CAISGQGYEQYF. The CDR3 DNA reads TGTGCCATTAGTGGACAGGGCTACGAGCAGTACTTC.

V gene TRBV27 combines with J gene TRBJ2-5; 10 nucleotides agree with TRBD2. Germline V lookup: CDR1 MNHEY, CDR2 SMNVEV (reference sequence). This CDR3 region has 18 residues. Trimming removed 6 bases from V and 5 bases from J; junction bases left unmatched: 18. CDR3 nucleotides: TGTGCCAGCAGCAGAGGGCTAGCGGGAGAGGGCTCCAGCGAGACCCAGTACTTC. It encodes CASSRGLAGEGSSETQYF.

This clonotype is medium-sized (0.01 to 0.1%) within its sample. The V call is TRBV30, the J call TRBJ2-5, with 8 bases lining up with TRBD1. This CDR3 has 14 residues. With 1 base clipped from V and 5 bases from J, the junction kept 6 bases outside the gene matches. The germline CDR1 and CDR2 sequences are GTSNPN and SVGIG (reference sequence). The CDR3 reads CAWSGDRSQETQYF. The CDR3 DNA sequence: TGTGCCTGGAGTGGGGACAGGTCCCAGGAGACCCAGTACTTC.